The 11 T cell receptor beta chains below come from one sample, sequenced in a study of cytomegalovirus exposure and HLA in healthy donors. The PCR had 60 Vbeta and 13 Jbeta primers. Sequencing used immunoSEQ multiplex PCR; TCRdb keeps in-frame clones, though not all of them. Of under 200,000 clones detected, about 71% appear once; the ten largest clones hold 2.5% to 3%. Sample: PBMCs. These receptors originate from a woman aged 25 to 39 in good health and CMV-seronegative.

This clone came up a few times. This chain uses TRBV7-9 with TRBJ1-1; unclear D gene. V lost 8 bases to trimming and J lost 0 bases, with 10 bases between them. CDR1 is SEHNR, CDR2 FQNEAQ, per germline (reference sequence). This CDR3 region has 13 residues. The CDR3 DNA sequence: TGTGCCAGCTCTTCCCTTATGAACACTGAAGCTTTCTTT. It encodes CASSSLMNTEAFF.

The genes are TRBV19 and TRBJ1-1, with TRBD1 matching over 9 bases. This CDR3 region has 16 residues. The J segment lost 4 bases and the V segment lost 9 bases, leaving 15 bases of the junction unmatched. Germline V gives CDR1 LNHDA, CDR2 SQIVND (reference sequence). The CDR3 sequence: CASLPQRTGEGTEAFF. The CDR3 DNA is TGTGCCAGCCTTCCACAGAGGACAGGGGAGGGCACTGAAGCTTTCTTT.

This clone occurred a few times. This chain joins TRBV14 and TRBJ2-7; no firm D call. CDR3 size: 16 residues. CDR1 is SGHDN and CDR2 is FVKESK in the germline V gene. Deletions cut 0 bases from V and 7 bases from J, with 19 bases between. The CDR3 spells CASSQEGPVVGFEQYF. The CDR3 nucleotides are TGTGCCAGCAGCCAAGAGGGCCCCGTGGTGGGTTTTGAGCAGTACTTC.

J is TRBJ1-1 and V is TRBV4-3; 8 bases fit TRBD1. After removal of 4 bases from V and 0 bases from J, the junction contained 10 bases not matched to a gene. This CDR3 spans 17 amino acids. Germline V CDR1 and CDR2: LGHNA, YSLEER. The CDR3: CASSRGTGFTMNTEAFF. DNA for the CDR3: TGCGCCAGCAGCCGGGGGACAGGCTTTACTATGAACACTGAAGCTTTCTTT.

The rearrangement links TRBV5-1 to TRBJ2-5; the D is unclear. V lost 1 base, J lost 2 bases, and 9 bases lay in between. The CDR3 has 14 amino acids. Germline V CDR1 and CDR2: SGHRS, YFSETQ. CDR3 in amino acids: CASSLFSVQETQYF. The DNA for the CDR3 is TGCGCCAGCAGCTTGTTTTCAGTTCAAGAGACCCAGTACTTC.

The genes are TRBV7-2 and TRBJ2-1; D perhaps matches TRBD2 (6 bases). V lost 1 base, J lost 10 bases, and 8 bases lay in between. The CDR3 is 12 residues long. Germline values: CDR1 SGHTA, CDR2 FQGNSA. CDR3 sequence reads: CASSLGEEEQFF. Written as DNA, the CDR3 is TGTGCCAGCAGCTTAGGGGAGGAGGAGCAGTTCTTC. Supplemented by reference TRBV7-2 and TRBJ2-1, the full variable domain reads GAGVSQSPSNKVTEKGKDVELRCDPISGHTALYWYRQSLGQGLEFLIYFQGNSAPDKSGLPSDRFSAERTGGSVSTLTIQRTQQEDSAVYLCASSLGEEEQFFGPGTRLTVL.

This chain links TRBV7-2 with TRBJ1-2; D is unclear. V was cut by 5 bases and J by 7 bases, with 11 bases left in between. The germline V gene has CDR1 SGHTA and CDR2 FQGNSA. The CDR3 runs to 12 residues. In nucleotides, the CDR3 is TGTGCCAGCAGCCCCCGAGAATCTGGCTACACCTTC. It codes for CASSPRESGYTF.

This sequence joins TRBV11-2 and TRBJ2-1; possible D gene TRBD2, 5 bases. CDR1 and CDR2 from the germline V gene are SGHAT and FQNNGV. This CDR3 spans 16 amino acids. The V gene lost 5 bases and the J gene lost 1 base, with 15 bases spanning the gap. This chain's CDR3 is CASSPADVGSYNEQFF. CDR3 coding DNA: TGTGCCAGCAGCCCAGCGGACGTGGGGTCCTACAATGAGCAGTTCTTC.

The V and J genes are TRBV4-3 and TRBJ1-4; 7 bases fit TRBD1. The ends lost 2 bases at V and 7 bases at J; junction bases unmatched: 7. CDR1 and CDR2 from the germline V gene are LGHNA and YSLEER. The CDR3 has 15 amino acids. The CDR3 reads CASSQMDRTGEKLFF. CDR3 in DNA: TGCGCCAGCAGCCAAATGGACAGGACGGGTGAAAAACTGTTTTTT.

The V gene is TRBV4-3, the J gene TRBJ2-1; possible D gene TRBD1, 6 bases. Per the germline V gene, CDR1 is LGHNA and CDR2 is YSLEER. The CDR3 runs to 16 residues. V lost 2 bases, J lost 2 bases, and 13 bases lay in between. The chain's CDR3 is CASSQHGQTTYNEQFF. CDR3 in DNA: TGCGCCAGCAGCCAACATGGACAGACTACCTACAATGAGCAGTTCTTC.

The chain has TRBV27 and TRBJ2-7; TRBD2 agrees at 8 bases. Germline assignment: CDR1 MNHEY and CDR2 SMNVEV (reference sequence). The CDR3 length is 14 residues. With V trimmed by 3 bases and J by 4 bases, 5 bases remained unmatched. As DNA, the CDR3 is TGTGCCAGCAGTTTGCGGGGGGTGAGGTACGAGCAGTACTTC. Its translation is CASSLRGVRYEQYF.